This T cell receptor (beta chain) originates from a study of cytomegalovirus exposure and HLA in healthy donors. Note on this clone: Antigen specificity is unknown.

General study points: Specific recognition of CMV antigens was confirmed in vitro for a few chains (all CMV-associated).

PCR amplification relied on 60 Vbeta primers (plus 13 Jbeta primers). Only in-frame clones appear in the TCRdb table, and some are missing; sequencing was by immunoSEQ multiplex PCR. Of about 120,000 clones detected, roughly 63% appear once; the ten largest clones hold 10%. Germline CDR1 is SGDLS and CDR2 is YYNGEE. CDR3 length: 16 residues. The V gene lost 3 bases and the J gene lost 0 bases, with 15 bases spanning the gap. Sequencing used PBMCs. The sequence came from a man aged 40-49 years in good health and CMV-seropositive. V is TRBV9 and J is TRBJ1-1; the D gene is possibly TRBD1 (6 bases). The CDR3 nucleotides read TGTGCCAGCAGCGACTTCAGGGGCCTAATGAACACTGAAGCTTTCTTT. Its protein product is CASSDFRGLMNTEAFF.